The 32 T cell receptor beta chains reported below all come from one sample, sequenced in a study of T cell changes during pregnancy in multiple sclerosis (dated by TCRdb to between 2017 and 2020). Library preparation was by the immunoSEQ multiplex PCR assay. The source is immuneACCESS, and TCRdb retained only in-frame sequences with V and J called. Part of the clones is not carried over; for the studies checked, unresolved V genes explain less than half of this, and the remainder is unexplained. This sample comprises roughly 61,000 clones, 93% of them detected only once. Of the sample, approximately 1.7% falls within the top ten clones. Sample: peripheral blood, taken after pregnancy. The receptors here all came from a female donor with multiple sclerosis, enrolled in a pregnancy study.

This rearrangement joins TRBV7-8 to TRBJ1-1, with 7 nucleotides matching TRBD1. The germline V gene encodes CDR1 SGHVS and CDR2 FQNEAQ. V lost 8 bases, J lost 5 bases, and 8 bases stayed unmatched. The CDR3 extends over 13 amino acids. The CDR3 protein is CASLQQGFTEAFF. DNA of the CDR3: TGTGCCAGCTTACAACAGGGGTTTACTGAAGCTTTCTTT.

This chain uses TRBV7-2 with TRBJ2-3; TRBD2 aligns across 8 bases. V lost 3 bases, J lost 2 bases, and 16 bases stayed unmatched. The germline CDR1 and CDR2 sequences are SGHTA and FQGNSA. The CDR3 loop spans 19 amino acids. CDR3 bases: TGTGCCAGCAGCTTCCCGCGGGGGGCGGGAGGTTGGGCCACAGATACGCAGTATTTT. It translates to CASSFPRGAGGWATDTQYF.

This CDR3 reads CASSSRGTLRYTF. The CDR3 coding sequence is TGTGCCAGCAGCTCCAGGGGGACCTTACGCTACACCTTC. This chain links TRBV7-2 with TRBJ1-2, with 7 bases aligning to TRBD1. V gave up 4 bases and J gave up 9 bases; unmatched junction bases: 8. Germline V gene sequence: CDR1 SGHTA, CDR2 FQGNSA. The CDR3 sequence is 13 residues long.

V and J are TRBV18 and TRBJ2-5; TRBD1 is a possible D gene (6 bases). V lost 0 bases to trimming and J lost 0 bases, with 14 bases between them. The CDR3 runs 17 residues. CDR1 and CDR2 from the germline V gene are KGHSH and LQKENI. CDR3 in DNA: TGTGCCAGCTCACCACCTTCTGGCGGACAGTACCAAGAGACCCAGTACTTC. Translated: CASSPPSGGQYQETQYF.

The J gene is TRBJ1-2, the V gene TRBV28; 10 positions match TRBD1. The V gene end was trimmed by 5 bases and the J gene end by 8 bases; junction bases not matched to a gene: 17. Germline V CDR1 and CDR2: MDHEN, SYDVKM. The CDR3 covers 17 residues. The CDR3 DNA reads as TGTGCCAGCAGTCCGCACAAAGGGGACAGGGGTACAGGGGGCTACACCTTC. Protein: CASSPHKGDRGTGGYTF.

This clone was seen once. This chain uses TRBV5-4 with TRBJ1-2; perhaps TRBD1 as D (6 bases). The CDR3 runs 15 residues. Germline CDR1 is SGHNT and CDR2 is YYREEE (reference sequence). Trimming shortened V by 0 bases and J by 7 bases, and 16 bases separated the two germline ends. In DNA, the CDR3 is TGTGCCAGCAGCTTGGATGGCGGGGGCGCTCGTGGCTACACCTTC. Encoded protein: CASSLDGGGARGYTF.

A single count supports this clone. The rearrangement uses TRBV4-3 and TRBJ1-3; no clear D. V lost 0 bases to trimming and J lost 0 bases, with 12 bases between them. CDR3 length: 17 residues. Germline CDR1 is LGHNA and CDR2 is YSLEER. The CDR3 region is CASSQDAQDYSGNTIYF. The CDR3 DNA reads as TGCGCCAGCAGCCAAGATGCCCAGGATTACTCTGGAAACACCATATATTTT.

V usage is TRBV19 and J usage is TRBJ2-3, with TRBD2 identical over 10 bases. The germline gives CDR1 LNHDA, CDR2 SQIVND (reference sequence). The ends lost 1 base at V and 0 bases at J; junction bases unmatched: 7. This CDR3 spans 18 amino acids. The chain's CDR3 is CASSIVTSGLSSTDTQYF. The CDR3, as DNA: TGTGCCAGTAGTATAGTGACTAGCGGGCTTTCTAGCACAGATACGCAGTATTTT.

This chain uses TRBV29-1 with TRBJ1-2; 9 bases are shared with TRBD1. Unmatched junction bases numbered 6, after V lost 4 bases and J lost 0 bases. This CDR3 has 15 residues. Germline CDR1 reads SQVTM; CDR2 reads ANQGSEA. The CDR3 loop reads CSVARQGGPNYGYTF. The CDR3 nucleotides are TGCAGCGTTGCCCGACAGGGGGGCCCTAACTATGGCTACACCTTC. The full variable domain, rest sourced from reference TRBV29-1 and TRBJ1-2, is SAVISQKPSRDICQRGTSLTIQCQVDSQVTMMFWYRQQPGQSLTLIATANQGSEATYESGFVIDKFPISRPNLTFSTLTVSNMSPEDSSIYLCSVARQGGPNYGYTFGSGTRLTVV.

This sequence joins TRBV6-6 and TRBJ2-7, with TRBD2 matching 10 bases. The CDR3 consists of 13 residues. Trimming at V came to 6 bases and at J to 2 bases, leaving 1 base not matched to a gene. Germline CDR1 and CDR2: MNHNY and SVGAGI (reference sequence). CDR3 region: CASRLAGAYEQYF. The CDR3 DNA reads as TGTGCCAGCAGGCTAGCGGGAGCCTACGAGCAGTACTTC.

V usage is TRBV7-2 and J usage is TRBJ2-1; D call uncertain. The CDR3 sequence is 11 residues long. V gave up 5 bases and J gave up 8 bases, with 7 bases separating them. CDR1 is SGHTA, CDR2 FQGNSA, per germline. CDR3 sequence reads: CASSLIDEQFF. CDR3 DNA: TGTGCCAGCAGCCTAATCGATGAGCAGTTCTTC.

This clone was recorded once. At the DNA level, this CDR3 is encoded by other sequences in the same sample as well. The V call is TRBV27, the J call TRBJ2-1, with 11 nucleotides matching TRBD2. The V gene end was trimmed by 5 bases and the J gene end by 6 bases; junction bases not matched to a gene: 6. The CDR3 consists of 15 residues. Germline CDR1 reads MNHEY; CDR2 reads SMNVEV (reference sequence). The CDR3 nucleotides are TGTGCCAGCAGTCTTAGCGGGAGGGCCTTCAATGAGCAGTTCTTC. It specifies CASSLSGRAFNEQFF.

The J gene is TRBJ2-4, the V gene TRBV7-2; TRBD1 is a possible D gene (5 bases). V was clipped by 3 bases and J by 0 bases, with 6 bases between them. There are 14 residues in the CDR3. The V gene's germline CDR1 is SGHTA and CDR2 FQGNSA. CDR3 nucleotide sequence: TGTGCCAGCAGCTTTACAGGAGCCAAAAACATTCAGTACTTC. Protein product: CASSFTGAKNIQYF.

V gene TRBV4-2 combines with J gene TRBJ2-2; D call uncertain. This CDR3 spans 15 amino acids. The germline CDR1 and CDR2 sequences are LGHNA and YNFKEQ. V dropped 0 bases and J dropped 2 bases, with 7 bases sitting between them. This CDR3 reads CASSQDEHNTGELFF. CDR3 bases: TGTGCCAGCAGCCAAGACGAACATAACACCGGGGAGCTGTTTTTT.

V is TRBV28 and J is TRBJ1-5; the match to TRBD1 covers 8 bases. The V gene's germline CDR1 is MDHEN and CDR2 SYDVKM. The CDR3 totals 14 residues. The trim removed 6 bases at V and 4 bases at J, leaving 5 bases unmatched. Written as DNA, the CDR3 is TGTGCCAGCAGCTCAGGGGGCCCTAATCAGCCCCAGCATTTT. Amino acids: CASSSGGPNQPQHF.

This chain uses TRBV7-9 with TRBJ2-7; 11 nucleotides align to TRBD2. Unmatched junction bases numbered 14, after V lost 6 bases and J lost 4 bases. This CDR3 comprises 17 residues. Germline-derived CDR1 and CDR2 are SEHNR and FQNEAQ (reference sequence). The CDR3 sequence: CASSTETKLAGAYEQYF. The CDR3 nucleotides read TGTGCCAGCAGTACAGAAACAAAACTAGCGGGAGCGTACGAGCAGTACTTC.

V usage is TRBV4-3 and J usage is TRBJ2-7, with D unresolved. CDR1 is LGHNA and CDR2 is YSLEER in the germline V gene. The length of the CDR3 is 15 residues. V lost 0 bases, J lost 2 bases, and 11 bases lay in between. The CDR3 nucleotides are TGCGCCAGCAGCCAAGAGGGCAGAAGCACCTACGAGCAGTACTTC. This gives the protein CASSQEGRSTYEQYF.

This clone showed up just once. The chain recombines TRBV7-9 with TRBJ2-5; TRBD1 agrees at 10 bases. The CDR3 spans 14 residues. The V and J ends lost 5 bases and 5 bases, in that order; junction bases with no gene match: 5. CDR1 is SEHNR, CDR2 FQNEAQ, per germline (reference sequence). The CDR3 sequence: CASSGRDRGETQYF. The CDR3 bases are TGTGCCAGCAGCGGCCGGGACAGGGGTGAGACCCAGTACTTC.

The chain has TRBV9 and TRBJ2-3; D possibly corresponds to TRBD1 (5 bases). The CDR3 has 15 amino acids. Deletions cut 4 bases from V and 0 bases from J, with 12 bases between. CDR1 SGDLS and CDR2 YYNGEE come from the germline V gene. The CDR3 coding sequence is TGTGCCAGCAGCTTCGACAGTTCTAGCACAGATACGCAGTATTTT. Translation gives CASSFDSSSTDTQYF. Drawing the rest from reference TRBV9 and TRBJ2-3, the complete variable domain is DSGVTQTPKHLITATGQRVTLRCSPRSGDLSVYWYQQSLDQGLQFLIQYYNGEERAKGNILERFSAQQFPDLHSELNLSSLELGDSALYFCASSFDSSSTDTQYFGPGTRLTVL.

The gene calls are TRBV7-2 and TRBJ2-2; D gene ambiguous. The V and J ends lost 5 bases and 3 bases respectively, with 4 bases between them. Per the germline V gene, CDR1 is SGHTA and CDR2 is FQGNSA. CDR3 length: 12 residues. In DNA, the CDR3 is TGTGCCAGCAGCCCAGACACCGGGGAGCTGTTTTTT. Translated: CASSPDTGELFF.

The rearrangement links TRBV10-2 to TRBJ2-2, with 8 bases aligning to TRBD2. The V and J ends lost 7 bases and 4 bases, in that order; junction bases with no gene match: 8. The CDR3 is 15 residues long. Germline V lookup: CDR1 WSHSY, CDR2 SAAADI. The CDR3, as DNA: TGCGCCAGCATAGACGGGAGGGCCGCCACCGGGGAGCTGTTTTTT. Its protein product is CASIDGRAATGELFF.

V is TRBV6-5 and J is TRBJ2-1; 10 nucleotides match TRBD1. The CDR3 spans 13 residues. From germline, CDR1 is MNHEY and CDR2 SVGAGI. V trimming: 8 bases; J trimming: 7 bases; junction bases outside the gene matches: 5. The CDR3 coding sequence is TGTGCCAGCGGGGGACAGGGGTGGAATGAGCAGTTCTTC. It codes for CASGGQGWNEQFF.

The V call is TRBV18, the J call TRBJ2-2, with D uncertain. Per the germline V gene, CDR1 is KGHSH and CDR2 is LQKENI. V was pared by 4 bases and J by 2 bases, with 14 bases between. The CDR3 has 16 amino acids. CDR3 coding DNA: TGTGCCAGCTCACTAACGCCTCAACATAACACCGGGGAGCTGTTTTTT. Translation gives CASSLTPQHNTGELFF.

The V gene is TRBV4-1, the J gene TRBJ2-1; 11 bases line up with TRBD2. The CDR3 has 16 residues. V trimming: 4 bases; J trimming: 4 bases; junction bases outside the gene matches: 6. Germline V gene lookup returns CDR1 MGHRA and CDR2 YSYEKL. The CDR3 loop is CASSRPLAGGYNEQFF. CDR3 coding DNA: TGCGCCAGCAGCCGGCCCCTAGCGGGAGGTTACAATGAGCAGTTCTTC.

The chain uses TRBV7-9 and TRBJ2-7; 7 bases match TRBD2. Germline assignment: CDR1 SEHNR and CDR2 FQNEAQ (reference sequence). The CDR3 spans 15 residues. J lost 0 bases, V lost 5 bases, and 7 bases had no gene match. The CDR3: CASSNSGPSSYEQYF. The CDR3 DNA sequence: TGTGCCAGCAGCAATAGCGGGCCGAGCTCCTACGAGCAGTACTTC.

A word on this clone: The limits of the CDR3 on the DNA are not certain, so only TCRdb's listed CDR3 is given. The chain employs TRBV7-3 and TRBJ2-7; TRBD2 is the table's D call and was not checked against the DNA. The germline gives CDR1 SGHTA, CDR2 FQGTGA. The CDR3 is 15 amino acids long, termini counted. CDR3 in amino acids: CASSVGPGGFYEQYF.

Only one count was recorded for this clone. The chain uses TRBV27 and TRBJ1-1, with D perhaps TRBD1 (6 bases). Trimming took 3 bases from V and 1 from J, leaving 12 bases between them. CDR3 length equals 15 residues. Germline assignment: CDR1 MNHEY and CDR2 SMNVEV (reference sequence). CDR3 sequence (DNA): TGTGCCAGCAGTTTTCATGCAGGGGCGAACACTGAAGCTTTCTTT. This codes for CASSFHAGANTEAFF.

The rearrangement joins TRBV27 to TRBJ2-2, with 7 bases identical to TRBD2. CDR1 and CDR2 from the germline V gene are MNHEY and SMNVEV (reference sequence). The V gene end was trimmed by 4 bases and the J gene end by 4 bases; junction bases not matched to a gene: 18. The CDR3 contains 19 residues. The CDR3 here is CASSSRTTSPQRGTGELFF. CDR3 DNA: TGTGCCAGCAGTTCCCGAACGACTAGCCCTCAGAGGGGCACCGGGGAGCTGTTTTTT.

The genes are TRBV28 and TRBJ2-7, with D possibly being TRBD2 (6 bases). Between the trimmed V and J ends, which lost 4 bases and 3 bases, there was a span of 16 bases. This CDR3 contains 15 residues. Germline values: CDR1 MDHEN, CDR2 SYDVKM. The CDR3 sequence: CASSSSGSGYYEQYF. CDR3 nucleotide sequence: TGTGCCAGCAGTTCCTCGGGTAGCGGATACTACGAGCAGTACTTC.

The chain is built from TRBV28 and TRBJ2-5, with a tentative D call TRBD2 (5 bases). The CDR3 runs 16 residues. Per germline, CDR1 MDHEN and CDR2 SYDVKM. Trimming took 3 bases from V and 1 from J, leaving 15 bases between them. The CDR3: CASSLPSREIQETQYF. The CDR3, as DNA: TGTGCCAGCAGTTTGCCTAGTAGGGAGATCCAAGAGACCCAGTACTTC.

This sequence joins TRBV5-6 and TRBJ1-1; D ambiguous. Trimming cost V 1 base and J 2 bases, with 12 bases left between them. The germline V gene has CDR1 SGHDT and CDR2 YYEEEE. This CDR3 has 15 amino acids. Here the CDR3 reads CASSLKNRFNTEAFF. CDR3 in DNA: TGTGCCAGCAGCTTGAAAAACAGATTTAACACTGAAGCTTTCTTT.

The J gene is TRBJ2-7, the V gene TRBV5-6, with 7 bases aligning to TRBD1. Germline trimming cut 7 bases from V and 3 bases from J; bases unmatched to any gene: 10. Germline CDR1 is SGHDT and CDR2 is YYEEEE. The CDR3 has 14 amino acids. In DNA, the CDR3 is TGTGCCAGCGGAATAACAGGGGTGTTCTACGAGCAGTACTTC. Residues: CASGITGVFYEQYF.